This T cell receptor (beta chain) was identified during a study of CD8 T cells in Susac syndrome. CDR3 length: 13 amino acids. Looked up from germline, CDR1 is LNHDA and CDR2 is SQIVND (reference sequence). V was shortened by 7 bases and J by 2 bases, with 11 bases between the two germline ends. Peripheral blood CD8+ and CD4+ T cells were profiled by TCR beta sequencing. Multiple sclerosis controls were treatment-naive patients with stable or active relapsing-remitting disease. The authors reverse transcribed roughly 0.5 to 1 ug RNA with random hexamers. TCRdb processed the immunoSEQ multiplex PCR reads anew with MiXCR; each CDR3 protein has one entry. The sample lists around 180,000 distinct CDR3 sequences; roughly 92% were seen once.

V and J are TRBV19 and TRBJ1-2; a weak D match, TRBD1 (6 bases). This TCR came from a human donor with multiple sclerosis. The specimen was CD4+ T cells from PBMCs. The CDR3 DNA is TGTGCCAGTACTAGGGACACCAACTATGGCTACACCTTC. It encodes CASTRDTNYGYTF.